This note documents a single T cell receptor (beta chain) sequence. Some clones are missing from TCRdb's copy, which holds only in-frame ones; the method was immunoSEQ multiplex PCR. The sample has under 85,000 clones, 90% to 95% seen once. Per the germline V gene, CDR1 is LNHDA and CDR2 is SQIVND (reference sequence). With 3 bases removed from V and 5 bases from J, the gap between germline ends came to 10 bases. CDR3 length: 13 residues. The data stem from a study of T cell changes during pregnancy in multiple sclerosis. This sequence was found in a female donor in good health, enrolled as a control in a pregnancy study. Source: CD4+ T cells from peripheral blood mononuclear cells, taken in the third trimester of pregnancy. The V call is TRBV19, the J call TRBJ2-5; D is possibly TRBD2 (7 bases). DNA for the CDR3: TGTGCCAGTAGTATCGGGGGGCCTGAGACCCAGTACTTC. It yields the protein CASSIGGPETQYF. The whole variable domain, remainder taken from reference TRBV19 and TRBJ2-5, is DGGITQSPKYLFRKEGQNVTLSCEQNLNHDAMYWYRQDPGQGLRLIYYSQIVNDFQKGDIAEGYSVSREKKESFPLTVTSAQKNPTAFYLCASSIGGPETQYFGPGTRLLVL.